This T cell receptor (beta chain) derives from a study of Graves' ophthalmopathy and Graves' hyperthyroidism. For the study at large: Stable hyperthyroidism was defined by absence of ophthalmopathy within 18 months of follow-up.

The germline CDR1 and CDR2 sequences are SGHRS and YFSETQ. V shed 1 base and J shed 6 bases, with 11 bases lying between them. The length of the CDR3 is 15 residues. This clonotype was observed many times. The antigen is not known. Broader study findings: The blood repertoire also included most expanded thyroid clonotypes above 0.001 frequency. Using a 13-signature model, the authors split ophthalmopathy from stable hyperthyroidism, with 85% to 90% sensitivity and approximately 84% specificity.

Researchers took RNA transcripts and amplified TCR beta CDR3 regions from them. HTBI primers were used in a first-round RT-PCR, which preceded a second-round multiplex PCR. TCRdb analysed the multiplex PCR reads with MiXCR anew, one entry per CDR3 protein. The sample yields roughly 600,000 distinct CDR3 sequences, under 40% seen once. Establishment of the diagnosis relied upon clinical symptoms, serum thyroxine, TRAb, thyroid ultrasound and orbital computed tomography. The chain joins TRBV5-1 to TRBJ1-6; the D gene is possibly TRBD1 (6 bases). The TCR originated in an adult man with Graves' hyperthyroidism. Source material: peripheral blood or thyroid tissue (not recorded which). CDR3 coding DNA: TGCGCCAGCAGCTTGCTAGGACAGATTAATTCACCCCTCCACTTT. Translation gives CASSLLGQINSPLHF.